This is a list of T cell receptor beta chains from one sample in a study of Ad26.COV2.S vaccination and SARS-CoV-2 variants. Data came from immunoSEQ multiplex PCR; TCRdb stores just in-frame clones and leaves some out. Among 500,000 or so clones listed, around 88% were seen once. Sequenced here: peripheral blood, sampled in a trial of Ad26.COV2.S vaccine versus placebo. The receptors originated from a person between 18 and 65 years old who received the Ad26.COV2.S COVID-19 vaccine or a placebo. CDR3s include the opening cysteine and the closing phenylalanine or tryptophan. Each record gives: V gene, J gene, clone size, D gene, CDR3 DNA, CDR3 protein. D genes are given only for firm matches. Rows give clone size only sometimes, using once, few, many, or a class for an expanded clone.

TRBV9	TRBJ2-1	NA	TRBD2	TGTGCCAGCAGCGCGAGGACTAGCGGAAACAATGAGCAGTTCTTC	CASSARTSGNNEQFF
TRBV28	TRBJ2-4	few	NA	TGTGCCAGCAGTTTAGGGGGCCCAACTAAAAACATTCAGTACTTC	CASSLGGPTKNIQYF
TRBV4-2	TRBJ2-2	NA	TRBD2	TGTGCCAGCAGCCAAGTAGGGCTAGCGGGAGGCGTTTTTCCCGGGGAGCTGTTTTTT	CASSQVGLAGGVFPGELFF
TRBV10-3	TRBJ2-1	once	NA	TGTGCCATGAAGCGAGAGCAGGGTGAGCAGTTCTTC	CAMKREQGEQFF
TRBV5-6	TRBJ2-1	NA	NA	TGTGCCAGCAGCTTGACCCGTGGTGAGCAGTTCTTC	CASSLTRGEQFF
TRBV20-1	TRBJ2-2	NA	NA	TGCAGTGCTAGTGCCAGGGTAAACACCGGGGAGCTGTTTTTT	CSASARVNTGELFF
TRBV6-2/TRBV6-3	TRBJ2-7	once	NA	TGTGCCAGCAGCCCGGGGGCGGCCCTCTTTTACGAGCAGTACTTC	CASSPGAALFYEQYF
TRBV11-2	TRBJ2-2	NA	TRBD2	TGTGCCAGCAGCCCAGGACTAGCGGGAGGCACCGGGGAGCTGTTTTTT	CASSPGLAGGTGELFF
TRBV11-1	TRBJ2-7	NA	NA	TGTGCCAGCAGCTTACTTCGGGGTATCGGCGAGCAGTACTTC	CASSLLRGIGEQYF
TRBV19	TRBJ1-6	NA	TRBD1	TGTGCCAGTACGACAGGGCATATCGGGAATTCACCCCTCCACTTT	CASTTGHIGNSPLHF
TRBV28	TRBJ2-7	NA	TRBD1	TGTGCCAGCAGTGACAGGGTAACTCTAGCAGGGCAGTACTTC	CASSDRVTLAGQYF
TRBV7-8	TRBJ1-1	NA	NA	TGTGCCAGCAGCTTAGGGGGGGGCGCGGGGACTGAAGCTTTCTTT	CASSLGGGAGTEAFF
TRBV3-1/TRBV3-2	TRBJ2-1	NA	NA	TGTGCCAGCAGCCAAGATGGGGGGCCCTACAATGAGCAGTTCTTC	CASSQDGGPYNEQFF
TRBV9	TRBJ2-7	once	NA	TGTGCCAGCAGCGTTCGTTATTGCAGGACGGGAGACTACGAGCAGTACTTC	CASSVRYCRTGDYEQYF
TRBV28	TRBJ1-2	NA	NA	TGTGCCAGCAGTAGGGGGGTATATGGCTACACCTTC	CASSRGVYGYTF
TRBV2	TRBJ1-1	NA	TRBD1	TGTGCCAGCAGCTTGCTAAGGGACAGACAAAAAGTTGAAGCTTTCTTT	CASSLLRDRQKVEAFF
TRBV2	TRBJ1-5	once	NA	TGTGCCAGCAGTGAGGACCTGGCCGGACCGGGCAATCAGCCCCAGCATTTT	CASSEDLAGPGNQPQHF
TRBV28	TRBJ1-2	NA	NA	TGTGCCAGCACCAGTCTTGGGCGGGAGGGCTACACCTTC	CASTSLGREGYTF
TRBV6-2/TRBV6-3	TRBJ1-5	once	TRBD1	TGTGCCAGCAGTTACTCGAACGCAGGGGGTAGCAATCAGCCCCAGCATTTT	CASSYSNAGGSNQPQHF
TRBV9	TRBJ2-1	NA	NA	TGTGCCAGCAGCAAAAGTGGAGTCCTAAATGAGCAGTTCTTC	CASSKSGVLNEQFF
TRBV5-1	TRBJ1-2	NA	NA	TGCGCCAGCAGCTTGGAAGGGGTGAATGGCTACACCTTC	CASSLEGVNGYTF
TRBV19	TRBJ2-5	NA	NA	TGTGCCAGTAGTTCGACTCCCACGGGGACCCAGTACTTC	CASSSTPTGTQYF
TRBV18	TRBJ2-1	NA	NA	TGTGCCAGCTCGGCCTACGGCGCGGGGAACAATGAGCAGTTCTTC	CASSAYGAGNNEQFF
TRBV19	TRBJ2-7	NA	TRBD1	TGTGCCAGTAGGACCCGGGACAGGGGCCTGGTGGGGTCCGAGCAGTACTTC	CASRTRDRGLVGSEQYF
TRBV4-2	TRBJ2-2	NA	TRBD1	TGTGCCAGCAGCCAAGACCCGGGGACAGGGTGGACCCCCGGGGAGCTGTTTTTT	CASSQDPGTGWTPGELFF
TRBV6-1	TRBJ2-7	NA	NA	TGTGCCAGCAGTGACACCAGGTTACGGCAGGCCTACGAGCAGTACTTC	CASSDTRLRQAYEQYF
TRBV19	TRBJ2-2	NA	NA	TGTGCCAGTAGTATAGTAGCCCTGAACACCGGGGAGCTGTTTTTT	CASSIVALNTGELFF
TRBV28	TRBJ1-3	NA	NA	TGTGCCAGCAGTTTATCGCCGACATTCGGGAACACCATATATTTT	CASSLSPTFGNTIYF
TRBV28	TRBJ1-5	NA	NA	TGTGCCAGCAGTTTATTTCGGGGGGGCAATCAGCCCCAGCATTTT	CASSLFRGGNQPQHF
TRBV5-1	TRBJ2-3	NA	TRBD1	TGCGCCAGCAGCTTGGCCCACAGGGGGCTTCGGAGCACAGATACGCAGTATTTT	CASSLAHRGLRSTDTQYF
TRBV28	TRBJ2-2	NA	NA	TGTGCCAGCACTGCGGGACTGTTCACCGGGGAGCTGTTTTTT	CASTAGLFTGELFF
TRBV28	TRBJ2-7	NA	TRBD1	TGTGCCAGCACACCCCCCCCAGGGGGCGAGCAGTACTTC	CASTPPPGGEQYF
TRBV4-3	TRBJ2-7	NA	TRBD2	TGCGCCAGCAGCCAAGGGACTAGCGGGGCCTACGAGCAGTACTTC	CASSQGTSGAYEQYF
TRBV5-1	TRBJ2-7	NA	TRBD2	TGCGCCAGCAGCTTAGCTAGCGGGAGGGAAGAGCAGTACTTC	CASSLASGREEQYF
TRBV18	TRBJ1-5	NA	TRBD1	TGTGCCAGCTCACCCGGACAGGGAGGGCAGCCCCAGCATTTT	CASSPGQGGQPQHF
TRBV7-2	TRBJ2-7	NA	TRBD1	TGTGCCAGCGGGCCCCGACAGGGGGCGGGGGAGCAGTACTTC	CASGPRQGAGEQYF
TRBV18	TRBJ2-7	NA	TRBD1	TGTGCCAGCTCACTGTCGACAGGGACGTGGGAGCAGTACTTC	CASSLSTGTWEQYF
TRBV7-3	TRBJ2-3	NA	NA	TGTGCCAGCAGCTTCCCGGGACTTCTTACGCAGTATTTT	CASSFPGLLTQYF
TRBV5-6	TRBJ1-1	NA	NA	TGTGCCAGCAGTTTGGACAGACAAAACACTGAAGCTTTCTTT	CASSLDRQNTEAFF
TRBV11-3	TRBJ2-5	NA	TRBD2	TGTGCCAGCAGCTTGGGACTAGCGGGAGCGGGTGAAGAGACCCAGTACTTC	CASSLGLAGAGEETQYF
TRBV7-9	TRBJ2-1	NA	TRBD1	TGTGCCAGCAGCCCACCAACAGGGGTTCCCTCCTACAATGAGCAGTTCTTC	CASSPPTGVPSYNEQFF
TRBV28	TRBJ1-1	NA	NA	TGTGCCAGCAGGGCCGAGGTAGGAGCTTTCTTT	CASRAEVGAFF
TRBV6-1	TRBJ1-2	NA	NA	TGTGCCAGCAGTGAAGTTGTGGGTGGCTACACCTTC	CASSEVVGGYTF
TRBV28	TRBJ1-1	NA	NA	TGTGCCATCTTAGGAGCGGGCACTGAAGCTTTCTTT	CAILGAGTEAFF